This T cell receptor (beta chain) was obtained from a study of cytomegalovirus exposure and HLA in healthy donors. Study at large: The 100 to 150 validation repertoires used the same platform as the 550 to 750 first-cohort repertoires, a later analysis reported. Study results and caveats: Fewer than 200 TCR beta chains were listed as cytomegalovirus-associated.

This clone came up once. The antigen remains undetermined. The V segment lost 4 bases and the J segment 5 bases; nucleotides outside the gene matches: 5. This CDR3 has 14 residues. CDR1 is MNHEY and CDR2 is SMNVEV in the germline V gene (reference sequence). Generated by immunoSEQ multiplex PCR, the TCRdb table keeps only in-frame clones and is missing some. The sample lists 300,000 to 400,000 clones; roughly 85% were seen once. The sequenced sample was PBMCs. The receptor was derived from a woman in her late teens or twenties in good health and CMV-seronegative. V usage is TRBV27 and J usage is TRBJ2-5; TRBD1 matches 9 bases. The CDR3 sequence is CASSSYDRGETQYF. The CDR3 nucleotides read TGTGCCAGCAGTTCCTATGACAGGGGGGAGACCCAGTACTTC.